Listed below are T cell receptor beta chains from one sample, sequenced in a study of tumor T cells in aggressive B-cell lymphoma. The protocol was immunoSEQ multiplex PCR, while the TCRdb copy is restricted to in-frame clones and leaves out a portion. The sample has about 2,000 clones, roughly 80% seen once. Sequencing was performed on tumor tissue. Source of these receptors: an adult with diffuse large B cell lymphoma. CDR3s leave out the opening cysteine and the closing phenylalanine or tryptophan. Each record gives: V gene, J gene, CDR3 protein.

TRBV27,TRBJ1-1,ASSYQGTYTEAF
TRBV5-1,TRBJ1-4,ASSLTGEKLF
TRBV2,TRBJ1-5,ASSESRGLQPQH
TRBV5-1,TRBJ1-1,ASSLTAIRTEAF
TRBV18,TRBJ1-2,ASSPTGHRGYGYT
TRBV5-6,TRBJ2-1,ASSLDRIPYNEQF
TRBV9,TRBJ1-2,ASSVVGGKGGYT
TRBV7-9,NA,ASSWGWVTGIVYEQY
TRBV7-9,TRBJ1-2,ASSFGQEKRT
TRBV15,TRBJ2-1,ATSSLSSGHSYNEQF
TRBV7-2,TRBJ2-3,ASSLATGTDTQY
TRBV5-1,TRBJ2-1,ASSFRDRGPYNEQF
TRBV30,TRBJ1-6,AWTPRWNKPLH
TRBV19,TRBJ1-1,ASRTTGSTTEAF
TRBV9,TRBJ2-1,ASSGGGAGDEQF
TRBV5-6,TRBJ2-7,ASSPGQGNYEQY
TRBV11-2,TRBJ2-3,ASSQGGLDTQY
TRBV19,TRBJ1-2,AGQRQGVFS
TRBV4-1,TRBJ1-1,ASSQASLNTEAF
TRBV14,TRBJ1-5,ASSRGLGPQH
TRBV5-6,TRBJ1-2,ASSLTKGYT
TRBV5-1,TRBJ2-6,ASSSGQAGSGANVLT